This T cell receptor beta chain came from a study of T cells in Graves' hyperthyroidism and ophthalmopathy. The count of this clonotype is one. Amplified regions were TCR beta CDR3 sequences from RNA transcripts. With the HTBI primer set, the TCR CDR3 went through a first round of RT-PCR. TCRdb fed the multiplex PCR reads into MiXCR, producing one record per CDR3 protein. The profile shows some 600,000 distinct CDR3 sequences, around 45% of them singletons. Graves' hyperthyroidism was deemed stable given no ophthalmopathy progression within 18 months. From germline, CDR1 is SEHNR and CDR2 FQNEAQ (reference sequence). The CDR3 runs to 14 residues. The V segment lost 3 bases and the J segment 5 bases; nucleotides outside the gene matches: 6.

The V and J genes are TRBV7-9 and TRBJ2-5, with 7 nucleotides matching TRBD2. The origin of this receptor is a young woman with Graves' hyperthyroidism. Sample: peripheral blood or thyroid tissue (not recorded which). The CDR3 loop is CASSFGWEGETQYF. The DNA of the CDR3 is TGTGCCAGCAGCTTCGGCTGGGAGGGGGAGACCCAGTACTTC.